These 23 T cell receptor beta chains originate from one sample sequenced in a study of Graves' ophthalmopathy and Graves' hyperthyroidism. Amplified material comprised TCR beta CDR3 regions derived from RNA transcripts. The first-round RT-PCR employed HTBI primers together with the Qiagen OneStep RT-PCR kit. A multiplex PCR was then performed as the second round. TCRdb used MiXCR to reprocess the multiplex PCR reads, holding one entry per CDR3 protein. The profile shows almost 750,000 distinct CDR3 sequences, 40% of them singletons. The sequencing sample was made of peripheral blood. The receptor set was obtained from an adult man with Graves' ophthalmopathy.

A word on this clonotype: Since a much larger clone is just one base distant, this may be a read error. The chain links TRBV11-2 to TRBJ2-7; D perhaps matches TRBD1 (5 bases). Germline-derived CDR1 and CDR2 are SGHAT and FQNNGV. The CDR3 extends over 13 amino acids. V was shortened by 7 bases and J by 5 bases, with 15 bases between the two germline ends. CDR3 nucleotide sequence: TGTGCCAGCACCCCGAGTAGGGGTCACGAGCAGTACTTC. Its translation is CASTPSRGHEQYF.

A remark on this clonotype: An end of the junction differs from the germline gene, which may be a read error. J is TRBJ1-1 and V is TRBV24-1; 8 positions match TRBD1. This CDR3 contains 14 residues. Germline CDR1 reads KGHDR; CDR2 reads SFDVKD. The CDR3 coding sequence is TGTGCCAGCAGTCCGCAGGACAGGGAGGTTGAAGCTTTCTTT. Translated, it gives CASSPQDREVEAFF.

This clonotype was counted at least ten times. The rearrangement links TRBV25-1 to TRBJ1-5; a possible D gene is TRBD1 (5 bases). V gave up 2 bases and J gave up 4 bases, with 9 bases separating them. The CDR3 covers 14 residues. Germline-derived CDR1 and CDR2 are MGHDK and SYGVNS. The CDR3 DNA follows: TGTGCCAGCAGTGAAGTTGACAGTAATCAGCCCCAGCATTTT. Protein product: CASSEVDSNQPQHF.

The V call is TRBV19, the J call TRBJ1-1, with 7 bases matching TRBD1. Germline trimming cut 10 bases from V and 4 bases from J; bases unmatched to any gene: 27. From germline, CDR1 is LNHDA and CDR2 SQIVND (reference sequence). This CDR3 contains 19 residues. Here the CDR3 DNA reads TGTGCCACCACCCCTAGGGAAGGTTGGTCCCGAGACAGGGTCACTGAAGCTTTCTTT. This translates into CATTPREGWSRDRVTEAFF.

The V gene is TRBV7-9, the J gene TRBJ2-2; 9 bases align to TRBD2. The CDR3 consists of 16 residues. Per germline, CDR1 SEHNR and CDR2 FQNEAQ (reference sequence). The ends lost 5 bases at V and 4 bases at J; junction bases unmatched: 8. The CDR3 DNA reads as TGTGCCAGCAGCCAAGTACCTAGCGGGACCACCGGGGAGCTGTTTTTT. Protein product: CASSQVPSGTTGELFF.

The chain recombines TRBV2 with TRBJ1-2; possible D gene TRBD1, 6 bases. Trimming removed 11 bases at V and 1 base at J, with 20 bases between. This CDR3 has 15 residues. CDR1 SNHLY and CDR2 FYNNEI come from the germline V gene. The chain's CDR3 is CAWSLRRDINYGYTF. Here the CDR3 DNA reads TGTGCCTGGAGTCTACGCCGGGACATTAACTATGGCTACACCTTC. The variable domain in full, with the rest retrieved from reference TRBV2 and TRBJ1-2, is EPEVTQTPSHQVTQMGQEVILRCVPISNHLYFYWYRQILGQKVEFLVSFYNNEISEKSEIFDDQFSVERPDGSNFTLKIRSTKLEDSAMYFCAWSLRRDINYGYTFGSGTRLTVV.

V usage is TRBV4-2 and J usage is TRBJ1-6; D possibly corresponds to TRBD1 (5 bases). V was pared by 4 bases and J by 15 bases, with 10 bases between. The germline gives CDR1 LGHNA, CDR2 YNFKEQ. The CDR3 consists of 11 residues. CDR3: CASSPNRNLHF. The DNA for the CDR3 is TGTGCCAGCAGCCCTAACAGGAACCTCCACTTT.

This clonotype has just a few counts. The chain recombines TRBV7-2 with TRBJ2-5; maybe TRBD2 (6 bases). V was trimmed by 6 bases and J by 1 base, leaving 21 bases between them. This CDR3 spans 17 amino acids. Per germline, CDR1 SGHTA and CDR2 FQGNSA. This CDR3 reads CASSSRLVGGLQETQYF. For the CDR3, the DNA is TGTGCCAGCAGTTCGCGCTTGGTGGGAGGCCTCCAAGAGACCCAGTACTTC. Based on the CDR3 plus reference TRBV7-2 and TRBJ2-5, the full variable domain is GAGVSQSPSNKVTEKGKDVELRCDPISGHTALYWYRQSLGQGLEFLIYFQGNSAPDKSGLPSDRFSAERTGGSVSTLTIQRTQQEDSAVYLCASSSRLVGGLQETQYFGPGTRLLVL.

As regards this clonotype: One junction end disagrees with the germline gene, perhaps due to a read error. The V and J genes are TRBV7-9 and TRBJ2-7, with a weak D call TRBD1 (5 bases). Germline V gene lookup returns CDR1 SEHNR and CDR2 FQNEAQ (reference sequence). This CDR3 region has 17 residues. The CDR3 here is CVSSYRVVQGETYEQYF. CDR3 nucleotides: TGTGTCAGCAGTTACCGGGTGGTTCAGGGCGAGACCTACGAGCAGTACTTC.

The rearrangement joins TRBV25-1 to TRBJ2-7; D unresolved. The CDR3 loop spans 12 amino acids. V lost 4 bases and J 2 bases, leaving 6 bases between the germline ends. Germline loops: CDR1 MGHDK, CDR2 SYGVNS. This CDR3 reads CASSVAAYEQYF. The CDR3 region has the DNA TGTGCCAGCAGTGTCGCAGCCTACGAGCAGTACTTC.

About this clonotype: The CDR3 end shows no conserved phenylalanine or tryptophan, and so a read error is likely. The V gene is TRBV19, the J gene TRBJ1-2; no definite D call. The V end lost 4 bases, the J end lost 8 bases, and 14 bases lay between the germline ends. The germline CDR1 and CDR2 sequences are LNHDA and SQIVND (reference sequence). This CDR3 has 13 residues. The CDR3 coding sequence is TGTGCCAGTAGTAATAGGCGGACGGAGGGCTACACCTCC. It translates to CASSNRRTEGYTS.

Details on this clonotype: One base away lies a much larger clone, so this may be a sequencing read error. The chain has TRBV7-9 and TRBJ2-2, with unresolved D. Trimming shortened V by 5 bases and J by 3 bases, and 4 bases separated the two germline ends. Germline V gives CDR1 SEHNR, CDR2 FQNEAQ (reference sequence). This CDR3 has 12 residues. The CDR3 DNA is TGTGCCAGCAGCGCATACACCGGGGAGCTGTTTTTT. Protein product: CASSAYTGELFF.

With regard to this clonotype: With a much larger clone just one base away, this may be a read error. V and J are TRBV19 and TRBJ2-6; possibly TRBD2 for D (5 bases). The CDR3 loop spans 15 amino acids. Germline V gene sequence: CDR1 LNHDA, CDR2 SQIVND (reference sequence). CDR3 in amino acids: CASSPRWAEASVLTF. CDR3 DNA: TGTGCCAGTAGCCCGAGGTGGGCGGAGGCCAGCGTCCTGACTTTC.

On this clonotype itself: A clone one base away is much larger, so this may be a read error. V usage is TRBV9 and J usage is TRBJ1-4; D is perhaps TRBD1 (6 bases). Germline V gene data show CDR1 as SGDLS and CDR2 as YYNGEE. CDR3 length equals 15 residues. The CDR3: CASSPRGHGNEKLSF. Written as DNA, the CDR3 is TGTGCCAGCAGCCCCAGGGGCCACGGCAATGAAAAACTGTCTTTT.

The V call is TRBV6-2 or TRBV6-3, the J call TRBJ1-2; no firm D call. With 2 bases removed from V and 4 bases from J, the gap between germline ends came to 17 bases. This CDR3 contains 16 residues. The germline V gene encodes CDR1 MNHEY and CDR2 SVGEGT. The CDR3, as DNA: TGTGCCAGCAGTTACGACCCAGCGATCCGCGTCTATGGCTACACCTTC. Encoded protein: CASSYDPAIRVYGYTF.

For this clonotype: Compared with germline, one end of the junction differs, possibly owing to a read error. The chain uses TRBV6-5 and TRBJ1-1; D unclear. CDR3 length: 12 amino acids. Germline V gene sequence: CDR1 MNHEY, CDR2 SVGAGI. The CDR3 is CASSSINTEALF. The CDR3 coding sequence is TGTGCCAGCAGTTCAATAAACACTGAAGCTCTCTTT.

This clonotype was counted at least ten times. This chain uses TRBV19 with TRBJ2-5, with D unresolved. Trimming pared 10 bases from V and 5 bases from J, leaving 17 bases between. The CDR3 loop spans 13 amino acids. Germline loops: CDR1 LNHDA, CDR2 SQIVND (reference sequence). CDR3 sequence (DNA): TGTGCCACCAAACGACGGGCTGGGGAGACCCAGTACTTC. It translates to CATKRRAGETQYF.

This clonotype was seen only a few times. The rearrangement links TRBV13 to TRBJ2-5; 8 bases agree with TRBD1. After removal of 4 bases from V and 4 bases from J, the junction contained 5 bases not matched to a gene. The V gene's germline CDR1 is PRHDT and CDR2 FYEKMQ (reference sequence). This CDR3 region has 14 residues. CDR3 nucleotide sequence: TGTGCCAGCAGCTCGGGACAGGATAGAGAGACCCAGTACTTC. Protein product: CASSSGQDRETQYF.

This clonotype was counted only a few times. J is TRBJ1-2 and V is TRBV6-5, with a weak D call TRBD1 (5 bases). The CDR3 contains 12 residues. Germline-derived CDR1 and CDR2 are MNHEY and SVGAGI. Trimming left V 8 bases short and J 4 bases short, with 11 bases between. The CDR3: CASHDQGYGYTF. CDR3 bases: TGTGCCAGCCATGACCAGGGCTATGGCTACACCTTC.

The CDR3 coding sequence is TGCAGCGCCTTTGGACCTGCAGATACGCAGTATTTT. This sequence encodes CSAFGPADTQYF. The chain is built from TRBV29-1 and TRBJ2-3; D remains unclear. CDR3 length: 12 amino acids. Between the trimmed V and J ends, which lost 7 bases and 4 bases, there was a span of 12 bases. Germline-derived CDR1 and CDR2 are SQVTM and ANQGSEA.

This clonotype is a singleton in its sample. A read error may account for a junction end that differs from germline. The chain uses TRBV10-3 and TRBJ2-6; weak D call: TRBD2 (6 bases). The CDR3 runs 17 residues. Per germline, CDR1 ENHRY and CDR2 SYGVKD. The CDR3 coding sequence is TGTGCCAGCAGTTACAATGATGGGGGGTCTGGGGCCAACGTCCTGACTTTC. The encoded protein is CASSYNDGGSGANVLTF.

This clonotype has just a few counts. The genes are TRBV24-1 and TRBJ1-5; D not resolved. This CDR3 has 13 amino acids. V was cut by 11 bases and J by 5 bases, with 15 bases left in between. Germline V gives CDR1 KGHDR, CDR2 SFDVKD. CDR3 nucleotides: TGTGCCAGCATGCTCCGGCGTGATCAGCCCCAGCATTTT. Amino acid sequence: CASMLRRDQPQHF.

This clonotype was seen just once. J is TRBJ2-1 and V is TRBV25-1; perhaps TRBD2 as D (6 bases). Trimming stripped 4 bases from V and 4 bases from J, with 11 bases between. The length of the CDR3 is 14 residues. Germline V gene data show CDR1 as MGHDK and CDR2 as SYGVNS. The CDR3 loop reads CASSVGGVYNEQFF. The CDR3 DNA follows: TGTGCCAGCAGTGTAGGAGGGGTGTACAATGAGCAGTTCTTC.